This T cell receptor beta chain derives from a study of blood T cell repertoires in COVID-19. Study at large: Samples representing acute and convalescent COVID-19 were sourced from the United States, Italy and Spain. In each case, the material was cDNA or gDNA derived from T cells, B-cell-depleted T cells, or PBMCs.

The V gene lost 2 bases and the J gene lost 6 bases, with 13 bases spanning the gap. The CDR3 spans 15 residues. CDR1 is MNHNY, CDR2 SVGAGI, per germline (reference sequence). In the original analysis: Amplification of reference gene primers was used by the study to estimate nucleated cell counts. Method: immunoSEQ multiplex PCR; TCRdb's copy keeps in-frame clones and lacks some. The DNA was the basis for D and trimming; V, J and clone size are from that table. Seen here are about 80,000 clones, 88% observed once, and the top ten hold about 6.7%. This rearrangement joins TRBV6-6 to TRBJ2-2; D perhaps matches TRBD1 (6 bases). Material: peripheral blood. This receptor was identified in a man between 65 and 85 years old with acute or convalescent COVID-19. The CDR3 nucleotides read TGTGCCAGCAGTTACGAACAGGGACCCCCCGGGGAGCTGTTTTTT. Its protein is CASSYEQGPPGELFF.